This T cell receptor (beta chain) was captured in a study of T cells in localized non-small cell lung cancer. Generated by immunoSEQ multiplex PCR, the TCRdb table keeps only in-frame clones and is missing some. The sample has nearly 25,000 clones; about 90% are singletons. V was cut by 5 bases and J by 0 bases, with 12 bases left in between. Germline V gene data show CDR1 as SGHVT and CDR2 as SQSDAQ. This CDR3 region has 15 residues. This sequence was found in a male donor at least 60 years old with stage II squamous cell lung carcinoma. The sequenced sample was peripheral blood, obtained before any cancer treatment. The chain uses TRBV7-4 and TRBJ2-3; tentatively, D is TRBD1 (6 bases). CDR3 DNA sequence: TGTGCCAGCAGCCTATGGGGGCAGAGCACAGATACGCAGTATTTT. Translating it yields CASSLWGQSTDTQYF.